The next 17 T cell receptor beta chains were all read from a single sample in a study of beta chain features in type 1 diabetes. Sequencing targeted expressed TCRB transcripts, as all isolated RNA had been reverse transcribed. Assay: immunoSEQ multiplex PCR; the TCRdb copy retains only in-frame clones and omits some. The top ten hold under 0.55% of the sample, which has about 170,000 clones, approximately 8.1% seen once. Study outcomes and limitations: All four CD4+ subsets of Type 1 diabetes patients contained TCRB CDR3s that were moderately but significantly shorter.

Antigen specificity for these receptors is unknown. The material sequenced was central memory CD4+ T cells from blood. The receptors here all came from a man between 18 and 29 years old with type 1 diabetes.

V gene TRBV6-5 combines with J gene TRBJ2-5; 8 positions agree with TRBD1. The CDR3 has 13 amino acids. The V and J ends lost 6 bases and 4 bases, in that order; junction bases with no gene match: 4. Looked up from germline, CDR1 is MNHEY and CDR2 is SVGAGI. In DNA, the CDR3 is TGTGCCAGCAGCAGGGGGCCCGGAGAGACCCAGTACTTC. It is translated as CASSRGPGETQYF.

This clone came up a few times. The CDR3: CASTGGLRVNEQFF. As DNA, the CDR3 is TGTGCCAGCACTGGAGGATTGAGAGTCAATGAGCAGTTCTTC. The rearrangement links TRBV2 to TRBJ2-1; D perhaps matches TRBD2 (5 bases). Germline CDR1 is SNHLY and CDR2 is FYNNEI. The germline V and J ends were trimmed by 7 bases and 6 bases, with 16 bases remaining between them. This CDR3 is built from 14 residues.

This sequence joins TRBV25-1 and TRBJ1-1; D might be TRBD1 (6 bases). The CDR3 consists of 17 residues. CDR1 MGHDK and CDR2 SYGVNS come from the germline V gene. Trimming removed 4 bases at V and 0 bases at J, with 18 bases between. CDR3: CASSGQGRGTVNTEAFF. CDR3 coding DNA: TGTGCCAGCAGTGGGCAGGGGAGAGGTACGGTGAACACTGAAGCTTTCTTT.

This clone was found a few times. This rearrangement joins TRBV5-5 to TRBJ2-1, with a possible D match to TRBD2 (5 bases). V was shortened by 0 bases and J by 15 bases, with 19 bases between the two germline ends. The CDR3 loop spans 14 amino acids. Per germline, CDR1 SGHKS and CDR2 YYEKEE (reference sequence). CDR3 sequence (DNA): TGTGCCAGCAGCTTGGTGGACTCCCAAACGGCCCCGTTCTTC. Its translation: CASSLVDSQTAPFF.

A few counts support this clone. The CDR3 region has the DNA TGTGCCAGTAGTCTTCGGAGTAATAGCAATCAGCCCCAGCATTTT. Protein: CASSLRSNSNQPQHF. The chain combines TRBV19 with TRBJ1-5; D is unresolved. V lost 5 bases to trimming and J lost 0 bases, with 11 bases between them. CDR1 is LNHDA, CDR2 SQIVND, per germline (reference sequence). This CDR3 spans 15 amino acids.

The rearrangement joins TRBV2 to TRBJ2-7, with D unclear. The V gene lost 5 bases and the J gene lost 1 base, with 9 bases spanning the gap. Germline CDR1 reads SNHLY; CDR2 reads FYNNEI. The CDR3 covers 13 residues. CDR3 in amino acids: CASSIPLSYEQYF. The CDR3 DNA sequence: TGTGCCAGCAGTATTCCGTTGTCCTACGAGCAGTACTTC. Using reference TRBV2 and TRBJ2-7 for the parts outside the CDR3, the full variable domain is EPEVTQTPSHQVTQMGQEVILRCVPISNHLYFYWYRQILGQKVEFLVSFYNNEISEKSEIFDDQFSVERPDGSNFTLKIRSTKLEDSAMYFCASSIPLSYEQYFGPGTRLTVT.

This clone has only a few counts. Other DNA sequences from this sample encode an identical CDR3 as well. The J gene is TRBJ1-2, the V gene TRBV29-1, with D perhaps TRBD1 (5 bases). Trimming took off 4 bases at V and 2 bases at J, with 11 bases between the two ends. In germline, CDR1 is SQVTM, CDR2 ANQGSEA. The CDR3 consists of 13 residues. The CDR3 sequence is CSVVGGTNYGYTF. The CDR3 bases are TGCAGCGTTGTGGGGGGGACGAACTATGGCTACACCTTC.

CDR3 in DNA: TGTGCCAGCAGTGCCACAGGGGATGCACCGCAGTATTTT. Its translation: CASSATGDAPQYF. The genes are TRBV25-1 and TRBJ2-3; 7 positions match TRBD1. This CDR3 has 13 residues. The ends lost 4 bases at V and 10 bases at J; junction bases unmatched: 8. Germline CDR1 reads MGHDK; CDR2 reads SYGVNS.

The V call is TRBV20-1, the J call TRBJ1-2; TRBD1 agrees at 7 bases. Germline V CDR1 and CDR2: DFQATT, SNEGSKA (reference sequence). The CDR3 contains 11 residues. V gave up 5 bases and J gave up 7 bases; unmatched junction bases: 4. The CDR3 DNA sequence: TGCAGTGCTCGACAGGGAAGTGGCTACACCTTC. It specifies CSARQGSGYTF.

This chain connects TRBV9 to TRBJ2-5; maybe TRBD2 (7 bases). This CDR3 is 17 amino acids long. Trimming stripped 0 bases from V and 5 bases from J, with 20 bases between. The germline CDR1 and CDR2 sequences are SGDLS and YYNGEE. The CDR3 DNA follows: TGTGCCAGCAGCGTAGAAGTGGGTGTGGGGGGGCACGAGACCCAGTACTTC. Translated, it gives CASSVEVGVGGHETQYF.

This clone was seen a few times. This chain links TRBV11-2 with TRBJ2-5; D is perhaps TRBD2 (6 bases). V lost 1 base, J lost 4 bases, and 16 bases lay in between. This CDR3 is built from 16 residues. The germline gives CDR1 SGHAT, CDR2 FQNNGV. In DNA, the CDR3 is TGTGCCAGCAGCTTAGGACCGGGAGTGGGGAGAGAGACCCAGTACTTC. Protein: CASSLGPGVGRETQYF.

This clone turned up a few times. The chain employs TRBV15 and TRBJ2-6; no clear D. Germline V gives CDR1 LNHNV, CDR2 YYDKDF (reference sequence). With 7 bases removed from V and 0 bases from J, the gap between germline ends came to 10 bases. The CDR3 consists of 15 residues. CDR3 sequence: CATINLHSGANVLTF. CDR3 in DNA: TGTGCCACCATTAATTTACACTCTGGGGCCAACGTCCTGACTTTC. Drawing the rest from reference TRBV15 and TRBJ2-6, the complete variable domain is DAMVIQNPRYQVTQFGKPVTLSCSQTLNHNVMYWYQQKSSQAPKLLFHYYDKDFNNEADTPDNFQSRRPNTSFCFLDIRSPGLGDTAMYLCATINLHSGANVLTFGAGSRLTVL.

The rearrangement links TRBV10-3 to TRBJ1-4, with 8 bases identical to TRBD1. Trimming removed 4 bases from V and 2 bases from J; junction bases left unmatched: 0. The CDR3 contains 14 residues. CDR1 and CDR2 (germline): ENHRY, SYGVKD. CDR3 coding DNA: TGTGCCATCAGTGGGACAGGGACTAATGAAAAACTGTTTTTT. Encoded protein: CAISGTGTNEKLFF.

This clone was seen a few times. CDR3 residues: CASSPPGLAGGQKQFF. The CDR3 DNA follows: TGTGCCAGCTCACCACCGGGACTAGCGGGGGGCCAGAAGCAGTTCTTC. The J gene is TRBJ2-1, the V gene TRBV18, with 15 bases matching TRBD2. V was clipped by 0 bases and J by 11 bases; unmatched bases: 5. This CDR3 spans 16 amino acids. The germline V gene encodes CDR1 KGHSH and CDR2 LQKENI.

The chain links TRBV18 to TRBJ2-3; the match to TRBD2 covers 7 bases. V lost 3 bases and J lost 6; bases outside the gene matches: 6. Per germline, CDR1 KGHSH and CDR2 LQKENI. The CDR3 loop spans 14 amino acids. The CDR3 reads CASSPPVRGDTQYF. The CDR3 DNA follows: TGTGCCAGCTCACCTCCGGTGCGGGGGGATACGCAGTATTTT.

This clone was counted only a few times. The chain joins TRBV9 to TRBJ1-6, with 8 bases matching TRBD1. V trimming: 3 bases; J trimming: 11 bases; junction bases outside the gene matches: 7. Looked up from germline, CDR1 is SGDLS and CDR2 is YYNGEE. The CDR3 length is 14 residues. CDR3 nucleotides: TGTGCCAGCAGCGCCCGGGACAGGAACGCACCCCTCCACTTT. Translated: CASSARDRNAPLHF. Complete variable domain (other parts from reference TRBV9 and TRBJ1-6): DSGVTQTPKHLITATGQRVTLRCSPRSGDLSVYWYQQSLDQGLQFLIQYYNGEERAKGNILERFSAQQFPDLHSELNLSSLELGDSALYFCASSARDRNAPLHFGNGTRLTVT.

The table lists this clone with a few counts. The chain employs TRBV6-6 and TRBJ2-5, with a possible D match to TRBD1 (5 bases). CDR3 size: 15 residues. Germline-derived CDR1 and CDR2 are MNHNY and SVGAGI (reference sequence). V was trimmed by 0 bases and J by 3 bases, leaving 11 bases between them. CDR3 in amino acids: CASSYSRSGKETQYF. The CDR3 nucleotides are TGTGCCAGCAGTTACTCGAGGTCAGGGAAAGAGACCCAGTACTTC.